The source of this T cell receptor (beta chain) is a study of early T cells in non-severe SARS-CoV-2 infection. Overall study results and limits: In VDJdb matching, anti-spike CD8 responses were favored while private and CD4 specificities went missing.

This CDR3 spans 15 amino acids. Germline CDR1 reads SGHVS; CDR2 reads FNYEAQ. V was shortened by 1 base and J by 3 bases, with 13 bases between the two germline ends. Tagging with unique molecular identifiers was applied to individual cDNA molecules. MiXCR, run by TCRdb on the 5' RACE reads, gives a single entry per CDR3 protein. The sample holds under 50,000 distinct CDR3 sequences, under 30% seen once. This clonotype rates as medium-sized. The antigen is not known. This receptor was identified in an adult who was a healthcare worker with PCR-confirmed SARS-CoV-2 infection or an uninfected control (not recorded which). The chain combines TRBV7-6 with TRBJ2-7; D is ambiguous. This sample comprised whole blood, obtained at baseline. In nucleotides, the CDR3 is TGTGCCAGCAGCTTAGAGTCAGAAGCGAACTACGAGCAGTACTTC. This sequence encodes CASSLESEANYEQYF.